This passage covers 27 T cell receptor beta chains from one sample sequenced in a study of T-cell reconstitution after alpha-beta-depleted transplantation in children (dated by TCRdb to 2016 to 2018). Library preparation was by PCR. TCRdb names Illumina HiSeq 2500 as the instrument used. To normalize quantification of the TCRbeta repertoire, the TCR libraries were built with molecular barcoding that relied on unique molecular identifiers. TCRdb reprocessing: public reads trimmed at Q25 with fastp, clones called with MiXCR, in-frame beta chains kept. One record per CDR3 amino acid sequence lists the most common genes and DNA. A total of approximately 490,000 distinct CDR3 sequences appear in this sample, roughly an eighth of them only once. About 5.6% of the sample rests with the top ten. The specimen comprised PBMCs from the stem cell graft donor, sampled from the stem cell graft. These receptors were taken from a human donor who donated a stem cell graft to a child with combined immunodeficiency.

Only a few counts were recorded for this clonotype. The chain links TRBV4-2 to TRBJ2-3; 7 nucleotides line up with TRBD1. The germline gives CDR1 LGHNA, CDR2 YNFKEQ. The CDR3 loop spans 13 amino acids. Trimming cost V 0 bases and J 14 bases; bases outside gene matches: 8. CDR3: CASSQDLRDRGYF. The DNA for the CDR3 is TGTGCCAGCAGCCAAGATCTACGGGACAGAGGGTATTTT.

This clonotype was detected many times. The chain couples TRBV10-3 to TRBJ2-3, with no clear D. V lost 4 bases, J lost 2 bases, and 7 bases lay in between. Germline CDR1 reads ENHRY; CDR2 reads SYGVKD. The CDR3 is 13 residues long. CDR3 protein: CAISGETTDTQYF. In nucleotides, the CDR3 is TGTGCCATCAGTGGGGAAACCACAGATACGCAGTATTTT.

V is TRBV19 and J is TRBJ2-1; D unclear. The germline V gene encodes CDR1 LNHDA and CDR2 SQIVND (reference sequence). The CDR3 has 15 amino acids. V shed 3 bases and J shed 0 bases, with 9 bases lying between them. The CDR3 here is CASSIQVSSYNEQFF. Written as DNA, the CDR3 is TGTGCCAGTAGTATTCAGGTTAGCTCCTACAATGAGCAGTTCTTC.

This clonotype showed up just a few times. J is TRBJ2-6 and V is TRBV6-2 or TRBV6-3; D is ambiguous. V lost 2 bases and J 0 bases, leaving 11 bases between the germline ends. The CDR3 contains 17 residues. Per the germline V gene, CDR1 is MNHEY and CDR2 is SVGEGT. The CDR3 is CASSYDIGDSGANVLTF. The CDR3 DNA reads TGTGCCAGCAGTTACGATATAGGAGACTCTGGGGCCAACGTCCTGACTTTC.

The chain carries TRBV4-3 and TRBJ2-1; maybe TRBD2 (5 bases). The germline V gene has CDR1 LGHNA and CDR2 YSLEER. Trimming removed 0 bases at V and 10 bases at J, with 16 bases between. The CDR3 is made up of 15 amino acids. The chain's CDR3 is CASSQDPGPGFEQFF. The CDR3 DNA sequence: TGCGCCAGCAGCCAAGATCCTGGTCCGGGGTTCGAGCAGTTCTTC.

There are a few counts of this clonotype. The chain links TRBV4-3 to TRBJ2-2; D perhaps matches TRBD2 (6 bases). Trimming cost V 6 bases and J 7 bases, with 6 bases left between them. Germline CDR1 and CDR2: LGHNA and YSLEER. This CDR3 contains 11 residues. CDR3 DNA sequence: TGCGCCAGCAGGGGGGGCGGGGAGCTGTTTTTT. Amino acids: CASRGGGELFF.

V gene TRBV3-1 combines with J gene TRBJ2-1; 9 nucleotides line up with TRBD2. The germline V gene has CDR1 LGHDT and CDR2 YNNKEL (reference sequence). Losses at the gene ends were 0 bases for V and 5 bases for J; bases not matched to a gene: 5. The length of the CDR3 is 16 residues. CDR3 in DNA: TGTGCCAGCAGCCAAGAGCTAGCGGGGCCCAACAATGAGCAGTTCTTC. This translates into CASSQELAGPNNEQFF.

J is TRBJ2-7 and V is TRBV7-8; the D is unclear. This CDR3 comprises 15 residues. V lost 3 bases to trimming and J lost 0 bases, with 12 bases between them. Germline loops: CDR1 SGHVS, CDR2 FQNEAQ. The CDR3 DNA follows: TGTGCCAGCAGCTTTTCTGCGGCTAACTCCTACGAGCAGTACTTC. Its protein is CASSFSAANSYEQYF.

DNA of the CDR3: TGTGCCAGCAGCTTCCAGGGGGGTGGGTCTGGAAACACCATATATTTT. It specifies CASSFQGGGSGNTIYF. The chain combines TRBV7-2 with TRBJ1-3; TRBD1 matches at 7 bases. CDR1 and CDR2 from the germline V gene are SGHTA and FQGNSA. The CDR3 contains 16 residues. Trimming at V came to 3 bases and at J to 1 base, leaving 6 bases not matched to a gene.

This clonotype was detected many times. The J gene is TRBJ1-2, the V gene TRBV5-1; 7 positions agree with TRBD1. From germline, CDR1 is SGHRS and CDR2 YFSETQ. The CDR3 totals 15 residues. V lost 0 bases and J lost 2; bases outside the gene matches: 4. CDR3 sequence (DNA): TGCGCCAGCAGCTTGGCGGGACAGATGAACTATGGCTACACCTTC. It codes for CASSLAGQMNYGYTF. The whole variable domain, remainder taken from reference TRBV5-1 and TRBJ1-2, is KAGVTQTPRYLIKTRGQQVTLSCSPISGHRSVSWYQQTPGQGLQFLFEYFSETQRNKGNFPGRFSGRQFSNSRSEMNVSTLELGDSALYLCASSLAGQMNYGYTFGSGTRLTVV.

This clonotype was found a few times. The genes are TRBV20-1 and TRBJ1-1; D might be TRBD1 (5 bases). CDR3 length equals 16 residues. Germline lookup yields CDR1 DFQATT and CDR2 SNEGSKA (reference sequence). V was cut by 0 bases and J by 1 base, with 15 bases left in between. For the CDR3, the DNA is TGCAGTGCTAGAGATATGCGCAATGGGGGGAACACTGAAGCTTTCTTT. This codes for CSARDMRNGGNTEAFF.

This clonotype was observed a few times. The chain has TRBV7-2 and TRBJ2-1; possibly TRBD1 for D (6 bases). The germline V gene encodes CDR1 SGHTA and CDR2 FQGNSA. The CDR3 has 13 amino acids. V shed 0 bases and J shed 9 bases, with 9 bases lying between them. The CDR3 DNA is TGTGCCAGCAGCTTAGCGGGGGCGAGTGAGCAGTTCTTC. Protein product: CASSLAGASEQFF.

This clonotype was counted only a few times. The rearrangement joins TRBV12-3 or TRBV12-4 to TRBJ1-5; a possible D gene is TRBD1 (6 bases). This CDR3 is 14 amino acids long. With 1 base removed from V and 7 bases from J, the gap between germline ends came to 11 bases. In nucleotides, the CDR3 is TGTGCCAGCAGTTTAGAGGGGGGGCCCCAGCCCCAGCATTTT. Protein sequence: CASSLEGGPQPQHF.

This clonotype was observed a few times. The rearrangement uses TRBV25-1 and TRBJ2-5; a weak D match, TRBD1 (5 bases). The V end lost 8 bases, the J end lost 7 bases, and 20 bases lay between the germline ends. The CDR3 has 14 amino acids. CDR1 and CDR2 (germline): MGHDK, SYGVNS. The CDR3 reads CASGAPRSDGTQYF. The CDR3 nucleotides read TGTGCCAGCGGGGCCCCCAGATCAGATGGGACCCAGTACTTC.

This clonotype has at least ten counts. V gene TRBV18 combines with J gene TRBJ2-7, with D perhaps given as TRBD1 or TRBD2 (5 bases each). Trimming removed 6 bases from V and 3 bases from J, with 18 bases in between. Germline V gene data show CDR1 as KGHSH and CDR2 as LQKENI. CDR3 length equals 15 residues. The DNA of the CDR3 is TGTGCCAGCTCGACACCCCGAGGGGATCTCTACGAGCAGTACTTC. This codes for CASSTPRGDLYEQYF.

The table lists this clonotype with many counts. This chain connects TRBV9 to TRBJ2-3; 7 bases agree with TRBD2. Germline CDR1 reads SGDLS; CDR2 reads YYNGEE. This CDR3 is 15 amino acids long. The V gene end was trimmed by 0 bases and the J gene end by 2 bases; junction bases not matched to a gene: 3. CDR3 sequence reads: CASSVDGDYTDTQYF. Written as DNA, the CDR3 is TGTGCCAGCAGCGTAGATGGGGACTACACAGATACGCAGTATTTT.

This clonotype was seen at least ten times. This chain's CDR3 is CASSVSGAANTGELFF. Written as DNA, the CDR3 is TGTGCCAGCAGCGTTTCAGGGGCCGCAAACACCGGGGAGCTGTTTTTT. The genes are TRBV9 and TRBJ2-2; TRBD1 is a possible D gene (6 bases). Trimming left V 2 bases short and J 2 bases short, with 13 bases between. Looked up from germline, CDR1 is SGDLS and CDR2 is YYNGEE. CDR3 length: 16 amino acids. The full variable domain, in which reference TRBV9 and TRBJ2-2 provide the parts outside the CDR3, is DSGVTQTPKHLITATGQRVTLRCSPRSGDLSVYWYQQSLDQGLQFLIQYYNGEERAKGNILERFSAQQFPDLHSELNLSSLELGDSALYFCASSVSGAANTGELFFGEGSRLTVL.

The genes are TRBV7-3 and TRBJ2-1; D uncertain. The V gene lost 4 bases and the J gene lost 0 bases, with 19 bases spanning the gap. The length of the CDR3 is 18 residues. Germline values: CDR1 SGHTA, CDR2 FQGTGA. The CDR3 DNA follows: TGTGCCAGCAGCTCCCCCCGGCTACAGCCCCACTCCTACAATGAGCAGTTCTTC. Translated: CASSSPRLQPHSYNEQFF. The complete variable domain, with remaining parts taken from reference TRBV7-3 and TRBJ2-1, reads GAGVSQTPSNKVTEKGKYVELRCDPISGHTALYWYRQSLGQGPEFLIYFQGTGAADDSGLPNDRFFAVRPEGSVSTLKIQRTERGDSAVYLCASSSPRLQPHSYNEQFFGPGTRLTVL.

This chain joins TRBV4-3 and TRBJ2-2; D may be TRBD2 (5 bases). The CDR3 totals 16 residues. V lost 0 bases and J 1 base, leaving 9 bases between the germline ends. The germline gives CDR1 LGHNA, CDR2 YSLEER. In nucleotides, the CDR3 is TGCGCCAGCAGCCAAGATCTTGGAGGGAACACCGGGGAGCTGTTTTTT. This gives the protein CASSQDLGGNTGELFF.

This clonotype was seen only a few times. The chain employs TRBV3-1 and TRBJ1-5, with D possibly being TRBD1 (5 bases). Germline lookup yields CDR1 LGHDT and CDR2 YNNKEL (reference sequence). Trimming left V 0 bases short and J 2 bases short, with 14 bases between. This CDR3 has 17 amino acids. CDR3 coding DNA: TGTGCCAGCAGCCAAGAGTTCGGACACAGGCGCAATCAGCCCCAGCATTTT. Translated: CASSQEFGHRRNQPQHF.

The rearrangement links TRBV15 to TRBJ2-7, with TRBD2 identical over 10 bases. CDR3 length equals 16 residues. V dropped 0 bases and J dropped 5; count of bases not matched to a gene: 7. Germline CDR1 reads LNHNV; CDR2 reads YYDKDF (reference sequence). CDR3: CATSRDRASGRDEQYF. Written as DNA, the CDR3 is TGTGCCACCAGCAGAGATCGGGCTAGCGGGAGAGACGAGCAGTACTTC.

The genes are TRBV2 and TRBJ2-7; D call uncertain. CDR1 and CDR2 (germline): SNHLY, FYNNEI. V was shortened by 1 base and J by 1 base, with 5 bases between the two germline ends. This CDR3 contains 13 residues. The CDR3, as DNA: TGTGCCAGCAGTGAAGGACCTTCCTACGAGCAGTACTTC. Translating it yields CASSEGPSYEQYF.

The chain employs TRBV3-1 and TRBJ1-2; D remains ambiguous. From germline, CDR1 is LGHDT and CDR2 YNNKEL (reference sequence). The CDR3 consists of 15 residues. Trimming took off 0 bases at V and 4 bases at J, with 12 bases between the two ends. The CDR3, as DNA: TGTGCCAGCAGCCAAGACCACGTGCAGCTCTATGGCTACACCTTC. It encodes CASSQDHVQLYGYTF. The full variable domain, completed using reference TRBV3-1 and TRBJ1-2, is DTAVSQTPKYLVTQMGNDKSIKCEQNLGHDTMYWYKQDSKKFLKIMFSYNNKELIINETVPNRFSPKSPDKAHLNLHINSLELGDSAVYFCASSQDHVQLYGYTFGSGTRLTVV.

The rearrangement links TRBV21-1 to TRBJ2-7. TRBV21-1 is designated a pseudogene. This CDR3 is 14 amino acids long. Here the CDR3 DNA reads TGTGCCAGCAGCAATAGCGGGATTAGCTACGAGCAGTACTTC. Protein sequence: CASSNSGISYEQYF.

This clonotype was seen repeatedly, ten times or more. The chain employs TRBV4-3 and TRBJ2-7, with TRBD2 identical over 12 bases. Germline CDR1 is LGHNA and CDR2 is YSLEER. This CDR3 contains 15 residues. V lost 1 base to trimming and J lost 7 bases; unmatched junction nucleotides: 5. The CDR3 spells CASSQGTGTSGEQYF. Written as DNA, the CDR3 is TGCGCCAGCAGCCAAGGGACCGGGACTAGCGGGGAGCAGTACTTC.

This clonotype occurred a few times. V usage is TRBV9 and J usage is TRBJ2-3; TRBD2 agrees at 11 bases. The CDR3 has 23 residues. Trimming removed 0 bases from V and 0 bases from J; junction bases left unmatched: 21. Germline V lookup: CDR1 SGDLS, CDR2 YYNGEE. This chain's CDR3 is CASSVATAAGTRGLAVSTDTQYF. CDR3 nucleotide sequence: TGTGCCAGCAGCGTAGCGACGGCAGCAGGCACTAGGGGACTAGCGGTTAGCACAGATACGCAGTATTTT.

The chain joins TRBV4-3 to TRBJ2-3; 16 bases agree with TRBD2. After removal of 2 bases from V and 1 base from J, the junction contained 9 bases not matched to a gene. The CDR3 covers 20 residues. CDR1 is LGHNA and CDR2 is YSLEER in the germline V gene. CDR3 nucleotides: TGCGCCAGCAGCCAACAAACGGGACTAGCGGGAGGGCCGGGCACAGATACGCAGTATTTT. Protein product: CASSQQTGLAGGPGTDTQYF.